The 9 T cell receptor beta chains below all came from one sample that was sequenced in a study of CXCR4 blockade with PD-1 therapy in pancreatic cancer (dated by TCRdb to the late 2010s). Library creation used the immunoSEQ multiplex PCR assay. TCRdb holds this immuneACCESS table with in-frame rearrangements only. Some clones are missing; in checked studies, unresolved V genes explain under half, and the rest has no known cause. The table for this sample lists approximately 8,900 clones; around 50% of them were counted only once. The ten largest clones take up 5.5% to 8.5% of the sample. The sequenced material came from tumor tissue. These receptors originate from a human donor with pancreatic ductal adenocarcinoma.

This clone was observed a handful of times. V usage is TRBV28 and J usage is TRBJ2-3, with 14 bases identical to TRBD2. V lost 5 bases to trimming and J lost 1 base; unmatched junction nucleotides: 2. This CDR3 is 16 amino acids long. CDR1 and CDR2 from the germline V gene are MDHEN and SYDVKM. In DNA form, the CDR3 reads TGTGCCAGCAGTACGGGACTAGCGGGGGGCACAGATACGCAGTATTTT. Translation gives CASSTGLAGGTDTQYF.

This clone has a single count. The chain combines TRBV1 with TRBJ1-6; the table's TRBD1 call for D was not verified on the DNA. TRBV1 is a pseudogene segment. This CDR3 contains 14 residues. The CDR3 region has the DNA TGCGCCAGCAGCCAAGTTAGACAGGGCTCACCCCTCCACTTT. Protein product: CASSQVRQGSPLHF.

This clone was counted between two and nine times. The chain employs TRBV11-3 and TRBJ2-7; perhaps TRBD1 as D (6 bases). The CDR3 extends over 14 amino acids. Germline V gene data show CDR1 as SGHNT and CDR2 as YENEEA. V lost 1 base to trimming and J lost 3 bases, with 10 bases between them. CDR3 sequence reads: CASSLVRGGYEQYF. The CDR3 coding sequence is TGTGCCAGCAGCTTAGTGAGAGGGGGCTACGAGCAGTACTTC.

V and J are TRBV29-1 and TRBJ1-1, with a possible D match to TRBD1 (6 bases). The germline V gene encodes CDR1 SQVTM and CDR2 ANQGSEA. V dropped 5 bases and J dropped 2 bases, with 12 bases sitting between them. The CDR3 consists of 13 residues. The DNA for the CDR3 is TGCAGCGTTTTAAGACAGGCCAACACTGAAGCTTTCTTT. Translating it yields CSVLRQANTEAFF.

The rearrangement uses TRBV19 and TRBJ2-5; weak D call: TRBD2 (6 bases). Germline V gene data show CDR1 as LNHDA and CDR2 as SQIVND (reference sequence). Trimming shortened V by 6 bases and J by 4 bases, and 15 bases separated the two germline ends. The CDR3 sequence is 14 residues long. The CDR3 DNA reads TGTGCCAGTAGGAATGGCCCGGGGGTAGAGACCCAGTACTTC. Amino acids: CASRNGPGVETQYF.

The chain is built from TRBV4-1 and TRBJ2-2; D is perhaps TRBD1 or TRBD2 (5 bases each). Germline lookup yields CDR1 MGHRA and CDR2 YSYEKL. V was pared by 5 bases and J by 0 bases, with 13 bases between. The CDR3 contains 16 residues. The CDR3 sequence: CASSSPGRANTGELFF. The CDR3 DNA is TGCGCCAGCAGCTCTCCGGGACGGGCGAACACCGGGGAGCTGTTTTTT.

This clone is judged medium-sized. CDR3 residues: CASSLRTSGAGETQYF. CDR3 DNA sequence: TGTGCCAGCAGCCTACGCACTAGCGGGGCGGGGGAGACCCAGTACTTC. The V call is TRBV11-3, the J call TRBJ2-5; 10 positions agree with TRBD2. Per the germline V gene, CDR1 is SGHNT and CDR2 is YENEEA. The ends lost 5 bases at V and 5 bases at J; junction bases unmatched: 11. CDR3 size: 16 residues.

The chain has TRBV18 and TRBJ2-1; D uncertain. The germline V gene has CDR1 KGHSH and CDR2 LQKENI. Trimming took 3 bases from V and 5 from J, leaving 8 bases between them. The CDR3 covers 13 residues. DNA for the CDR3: TGTGCCAGCTCACCCCTCCGGGACAATGAGCAGTTCTTC. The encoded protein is CASSPLRDNEQFF.

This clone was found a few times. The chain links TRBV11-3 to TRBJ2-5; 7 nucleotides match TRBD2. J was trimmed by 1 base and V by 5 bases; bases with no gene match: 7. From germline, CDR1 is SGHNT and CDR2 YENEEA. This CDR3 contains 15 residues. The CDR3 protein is CASSPGGKGQETQYF. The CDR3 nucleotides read TGTGCCAGCAGCCCCGGGGGGAAGGGCCAAGAGACCCAGTACTTC.